A selection of T cell receptor beta chains follows, all from one sample in a study of cytomegalovirus exposure and HLA in healthy donors. Measured with immunoSEQ multiplex PCR; TCRdb has only the in-frame clones, and not every one. The table shows 90,000 to 100,000 clones, with under 85% occurring only once. What was sequenced was PBMCs. These receptors were obtained from a woman in her 40s in good health and CMV-seronegative. The CDR3 runs from the conserved cysteine through the conserved F or W. The D gene is left open where the match is weak. Rows give clone size only sometimes, using once, few, many, or a class for an expanded clone.

D gene	V gene	clone size	J gene	CDR3 DNA	CDR3 protein
NA	TRBV6-1	few	TRBJ2-7	TGTGCCAGCAGTGCCGACAGGACCTACGAGCAGTACTTC	CASSADRTYEQYF
TRBD2	TRBV27	few	TRBJ2-1	TGTGCCAGCAGTGGTAGCGGGAGCTCCTACAATGAGCAGTTCTTC	CASSGSGSSYNEQFF
TRBD1	TRBV28	few	TRBJ2-3	TGTGCCAGCAGTTTAACCGGGACAGGGGGTAGAGATACGCAGTATTTT	CASSLTGTGGRDTQYF
NA	TRBV5-4	NA	TRBJ2-7	TGTGCCAGCAGCTCGGGACAAGGCTACGAGCAGTACTTC	CASSSGQGYEQYF
NA	TRBV30	NA	TRBJ2-7	TGTGCCTGGACTACACAGGTGACCTCCTACGAGCAGTACTTC	CAWTTQVTSYEQYF
TRBD1	TRBV19	NA	TRBJ2-3	TGTGCCAGCTTCGGACAGGGGGCCTCCCCTAGCACAGATACGCAGTATTTT	CASFGQGASPSTDTQYF
TRBD2	TRBV2	NA	TRBJ2-1	TGTGCCAGCAGTGATGGGACTAGTCGGGGCTACAATGAGCAGTTCTTC	CASSDGTSRGYNEQFF
TRBD1	TRBV5-4	few	TRBJ2-7	TGTGCCAGCAGCCGGGACAGGGTCCTCGAGCAGTACTTC	CASSRDRVLEQYF
NA	TRBV10-1	NA	TRBJ2-5	TGCGCCAGCAGTGAAGACAGGTCAGAGACCCAGTACTTC	CASSEDRSETQYF
TRBD2	TRBV28	NA	TRBJ2-5	TGTGCCAGCAGTCCCACTCTAGCGGGAGTTAAGATAGAGACCCAGTACTTC	CASSPTLAGVKIETQYF
NA	TRBV2	NA	TRBJ2-4	TGTGCCAGCAGTGCAGAGACAGCAGCCAAAAACATTCAGTACTTC	CASSAETAAKNIQYF
NA	TRBV28	once	TRBJ1-5	TGTGCCAGCAGTCCTTCTCCGCGGTCCCAGCATTTT	CASSPSPRSQHF
NA	TRBV11-2	NA	TRBJ1-1	TGTGCCAGCAGCTTATTAGGGGCTTTGAACACTGAAGCTTTCTTT	CASSLLGALNTEAFF
NA	TRBV6-1	NA	TRBJ2-1	TGTGCCAGCAGTGAAATGCTAGCGCTCTTTAACAATGAGCAGTTCTTC	CASSEMLALFNNEQFF
TRBD1	TRBV6-1	few	TRBJ1-2	TGTGCCAACAGGGGGACAGGCGGAGGCTATGGCTACACCTTC	CANRGTGGGYGYTF
TRBD1	TRBV27	once	TRBJ1-1	TGTGCCAGCAAAAGCGCCACAGGGGCGGTCTCTGAAGCTTTCTTT	CASKSATGAVSEAFF
NA	TRBV6-1	once	TRBJ1-3	TGTGCCAGCAGTAATGGGGGACTCCCTGGAAACACCATATATTTT	CASSNGGLPGNTIYF
TRBD1	TRBV29-1	once	TRBJ2-3	TGCAGCGTTGATGGGCAGGGGGCTCATACGCAGTATTTT	CSVDGQGAHTQYF
NA	TRBV7-9	NA	TRBJ1-2	TGTGCCAGCAGGCCTCCTGGGACTGACTATGGCTACACCTTC	CASRPPGTDYGYTF
TRBD2	TRBV9	NA	TRBJ2-5	TGTGCCAGCAGCGTTTGGGACTACCCACAAGAGACCCAGTACTTC	CASSVWDYPQETQYF
TRBD1	TRBV19	NA	TRBJ1-1	TGTGCCAGTAGTATTTGGATTGGTGGGGCCGGGACAGGGGGCAGGAACACTGAAGCTTTCTTT	CASSIWIGGAGTGGRNTEAFF
NA	TRBV29-1	few	TRBJ1-5	TGCAGCGTTGCCGACGGGGTCCTTGGCAATCAGCCCCAGCATTTT	CSVADGVLGNQPQHF